This T cell receptor beta chain was identified during a study of OX40 agonist ivuxolimab in advanced cancers. On this clone itself: Its target is not known.

Libraries were prepared by immunoSEQ multiplex PCR; TCRdb keeps only in-frame clonotypes and omits some of them. The data show approximately 90,000 clones, 70% to 85% seen once. Study-level results: At doses 0.1 to 3.0 mg/kg, CD4+ and CD8+ clones expanded.

CDR1 and CDR2 from the germline V gene are LNHDA and SQIVND (reference sequence). V dropped 7 bases and J dropped 6; count of bases not matched to a gene: 10. The CDR3 has 16 residues. The sample consisted of CD4+ or CD8+ T cells sorted from blood, taken in a trial of the OX40 agonist ivuxolimab. This chain links TRBV19 with TRBJ2-2; 11 bases align to TRBD1. This receptor was taken from an adult with an advanced solid tumor such as melanoma, head and neck, liver or kidney cancer. The CDR3 nucleotides read TGTGCCAGTACTCCCGAGGGACAGGGGGAGGCCGGGGAGCTGTTTTTT. Protein product: CASTPEGQGEAGELFF.